The source of this T cell receptor (beta chain) is a study of blood T cell repertoires in COVID-19. Looking at the study overall: T cells, B-cell-depleted T cells, or PBMCs supplied cDNA or gDNA.

Germline CDR1 is LNHDA and CDR2 is SQIVND (reference sequence). V gave up 5 bases and J gave up 2 bases; unmatched junction bases: 5. There are 14 residues in the CDR3. While infection was still active, Seattle patients were enrolled and then followed longitudinally. Produced via immunoSEQ multiplex PCR; TCRdb's table is partial and in-frame only. The table records under 200,000 clones, 70% to 90% of them present only once. Sequenced material: peripheral blood. The clonotype originates from a man between 60 and 70 years old with COVID-19, enrolled during active disease. The genes are TRBV19 and TRBJ2-7, with 8 bases fitting TRBD2. CDR3 sequence: CASSFRGGTYEQYF. The DNA of the CDR3 is TGTGCCAGTAGTTTTCGCGGGGGGACCTACGAGCAGTACTTC.